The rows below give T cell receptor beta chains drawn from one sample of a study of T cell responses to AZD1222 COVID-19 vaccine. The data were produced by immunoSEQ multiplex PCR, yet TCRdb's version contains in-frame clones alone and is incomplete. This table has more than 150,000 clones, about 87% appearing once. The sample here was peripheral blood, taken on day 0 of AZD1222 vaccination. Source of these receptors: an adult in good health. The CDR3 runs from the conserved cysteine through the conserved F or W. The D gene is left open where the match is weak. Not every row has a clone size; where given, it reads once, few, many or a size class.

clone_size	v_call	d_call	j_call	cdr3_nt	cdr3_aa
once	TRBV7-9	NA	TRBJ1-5	TGTGCCAGCAGCTTATTCCCAGCATTGAGCAATCAGCCCCAGCATTTT	CASSLFPALSNQPQHF
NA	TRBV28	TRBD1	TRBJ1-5	TGTGCCAGCAGGATACCAGGAGGGACAGTAAAAGTGATAGGCAATCAGCCCCAGCATTTT	CASRIPGGTVKVIGNQPQHF
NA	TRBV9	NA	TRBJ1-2	TGTGCCAGCAGCGTAGGACACTATGGCTACACCTTC	CASSVGHYGYTF
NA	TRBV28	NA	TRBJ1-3	TGTGCCAGCAGTCCGAAGACTATCAGGGGCGGGGGAAACACCATATATTTT	CASSPKTIRGGGNTIYF
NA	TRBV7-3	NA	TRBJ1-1	TGTGCCAGCAGGCCGAGGGATAGCACTGAAGCTTTCTTT	CASRPRDSTEAFF
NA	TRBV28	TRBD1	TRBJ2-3	TGTGCCAGCAGTTTAAGGGGGCAGGCAGATACGCAGTATTTT	CASSLRGQADTQYF
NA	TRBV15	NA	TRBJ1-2	TGTGCCACCAGCCAAGAAATTAACTATGGCTACACCTTC	CATSQEINYGYTF
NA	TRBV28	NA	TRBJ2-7	TGTGCCAGCAGTTTAGTCCCTGCAGACGACTACGAGCAGTACTTC	CASSLVPADDYEQYF
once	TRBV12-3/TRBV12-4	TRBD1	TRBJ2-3	TGTGCCAGCAGTTCCCCGGGACAGGTCTTTTTT	CASSSPGQVFF
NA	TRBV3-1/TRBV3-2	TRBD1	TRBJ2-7	TGTGCCAGCAGCGGACAGGTTCAAGAGCAGTACTTC	CASSGQVQEQYF
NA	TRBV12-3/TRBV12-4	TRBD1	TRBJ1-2	TGTGCCAGCAGCGTCACAGGGGGCTATGGCTACACCTTC	CASSVTGGYGYTF
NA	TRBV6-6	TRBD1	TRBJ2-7	TGTGCCAGCAGTTACTGGGACAGGACCTACGAGCAGTACTTC	CASSYWDRTYEQYF
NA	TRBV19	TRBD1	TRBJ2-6	TGTGCCAGTAGTATATATAGAGACGGACAGGGGGTCCCTCGTGGGGCCAACGTCCTGACTTTC	CASSIYRDGQGVPRGANVLTF
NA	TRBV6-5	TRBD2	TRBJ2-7	TGTGCCAGCAGACACGGGGGAGGGGACTACGAGCAGTACTTC	CASRHGGGDYEQYF
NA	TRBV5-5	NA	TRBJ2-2	TGTGCCAGCAGCTTGGAAGGGGCTAGTCCTTCCCCCGGGGAGCTGTTTTTT	CASSLEGASPSPGELFF
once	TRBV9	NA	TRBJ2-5	TGTGCCAGCAGCACTTCCGGCCTTAGTGAGACCCAGTACTTC	CASSTSGLSETQYF
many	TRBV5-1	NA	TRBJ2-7	TGCGCCAGCAGCTTGGGTGGCAGGGGCGAGCAGTACTTC	CASSLGGRGEQYF
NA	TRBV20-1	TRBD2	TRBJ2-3	TGCAGTGCTTGTGGACTAGCGAATGCAGATACGCAGTATTTT	CSACGLANADTQYF
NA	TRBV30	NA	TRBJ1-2	TGTGCCTGGAGTGGCAGGGTCCGTCAGGGTGCTAGCTACACCTTC	CAWSGRVRQGASYTF
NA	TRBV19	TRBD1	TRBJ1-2	TGTGCCAGTAATAGGGACAGTAACTATGGCTACACCTTC	CASNRDSNYGYTF
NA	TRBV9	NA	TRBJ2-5	TGTGCCAGCAGCCGAGGGCTGGAGACCCAGTACTTC	CASSRGLETQYF
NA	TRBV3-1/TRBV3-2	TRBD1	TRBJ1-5	TGTGCCAGCAGCCCTCGGGACAGCCCCAATCAGCCCCAGCATTTT	CASSPRDSPNQPQHF
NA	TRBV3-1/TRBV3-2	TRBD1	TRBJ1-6	TGTGCCAGCAGCCCCCGACAGGGTAATTCACCCCTCCACTTT	CASSPRQGNSPLHF
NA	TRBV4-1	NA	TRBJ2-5	TGCGCCAGCAGCCAAGATTTGGGTCGGGAGACCCAGTACTTC	CASSQDLGRETQYF
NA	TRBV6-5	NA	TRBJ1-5	TGTGCCAGCAGTTACCGAATAGGAGCCCAGCATTTT	CASSYRIGAQHF
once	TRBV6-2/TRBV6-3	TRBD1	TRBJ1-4	TGTGCCAGCAGCCGGGACAGACCAGCAACTAATGAAAAACTGTTTTTT	CASSRDRPATNEKLFF
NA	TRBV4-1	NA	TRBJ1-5	TGCGCCAGCAGCCAAGATATTCAACTTAATCAGCCCCAGCATTTT	CASSQDIQLNQPQHF
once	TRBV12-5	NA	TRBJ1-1	TGTGCTAGTGGTTTGAGCGGGAACACTGAAGCTTTCTTT	CASGLSGNTEAFF
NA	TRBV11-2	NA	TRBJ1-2	TGTGCCAGCAGCCAGACAGACACTAACTATGGCTACACCTTC	CASSQTDTNYGYTF
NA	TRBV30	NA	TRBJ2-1	TGTGCCTGGACAGCCCGCGAGGAGCAGTTCTTC	CAWTAREEQFF
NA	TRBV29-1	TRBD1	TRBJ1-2	TGCAGCGTGGGTAAATGGGACAGCCTCTATGGCTACACCTTC	CSVGKWDSLYGYTF
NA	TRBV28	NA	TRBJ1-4	TGTGCCAGCAGCCCGTCCCTATCGCGGGAAAAACTGTTTTTT	CASSPSLSREKLFF
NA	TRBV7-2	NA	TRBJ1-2	TGTGCCAGCAGCTTATATATCAACTATGGCTACACCTTC	CASSLYINYGYTF
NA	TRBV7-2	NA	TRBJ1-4	TGTGCCAGCAGCTTGGGGATGGGGGGGTTAGCGGAAAAACTGTTTTTT	CASSLGMGGLAEKLFF
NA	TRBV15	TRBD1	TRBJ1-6	TGTGCCACCAGCAGAGACAGGGGGCAAGCTGCGTCACCCCTCCACTTT	CATSRDRGQAASPLHF
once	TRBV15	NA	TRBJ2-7	TGTGCCACCAGCAGAGACGCCGGTACGGAGGAGCAGTACTTC	CATSRDAGTEEQYF
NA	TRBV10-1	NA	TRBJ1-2	TGCGCCAGCCCACTGGGGGGAGGCTATGGCTACACCTTC	CASPLGGGYGYTF
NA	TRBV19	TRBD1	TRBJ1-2	TGTGCCAGTATACCGACAGGGAACTATGGCTACACCTTC	CASIPTGNYGYTF
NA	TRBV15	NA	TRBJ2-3	TGTGCCACCAGCAGCCCTAGCGCGAGCACAGATACGCAGTATTTT	CATSSPSASTDTQYF
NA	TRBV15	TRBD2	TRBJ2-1	TGTGCCACCAGTAAACTAACGGGAGGGCGGTATGGTGTGAACTCCTACAATGAGCAGTTCTTC	CATSKLTGGRYGVNSYNEQFF
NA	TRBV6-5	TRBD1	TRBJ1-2	TGTGCCAGCAGCCTAGGACAGGGGCACTACGGCTACACCTTC	CASSLGQGHYGYTF
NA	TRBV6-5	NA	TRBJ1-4	TGTGCCAGCAGTTACTATAAACAGAGAAGTAATGAAAAACTGTTTTTT	CASSYYKQRSNEKLFF
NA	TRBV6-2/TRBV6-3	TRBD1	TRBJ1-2	TGTGCCAGCAGTTACTCCCCGACAGGGGTGTATGGCTACACCTTC	CASSYSPTGVYGYTF
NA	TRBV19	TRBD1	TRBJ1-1	TGTGCCAGCCTGGAATGGACAGGCGGGAACACTGAAGCTTTCTTT	CASLEWTGGNTEAFF
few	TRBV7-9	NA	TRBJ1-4	TGTGCCAGCAGCTTAGGTGTAGGGGTGAAAGAAAAACTGTTTTTT	CASSLGVGVKEKLFF
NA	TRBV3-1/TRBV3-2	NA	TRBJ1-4	TGTGCCAGCAGCCAAGATTCGCAGGGGATGTTTGGAAAACTGTTTTTT	CASSQDSQGMFGKLFF
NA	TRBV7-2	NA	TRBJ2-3	TGTGCCAGCAGCTTAGCGTTCTCCCCTAGCACAGATACGCAGTATTTT	CASSLAFSPSTDTQYF
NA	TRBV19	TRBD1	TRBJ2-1	TGTGCCAGTAGTGCTCGACAGGGTAAGGGCAATGAGCAGTTCTTC	CASSARQGKGNEQFF
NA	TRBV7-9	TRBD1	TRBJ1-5	TGTGCCAGCAGCTTAGGACAGGGTGGACAGCCCCAGCATTTT	CASSLGQGGQPQHF
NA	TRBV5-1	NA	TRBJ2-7	TGCGCCAGCAGCACTAGAACAGCCGACTACGAGCAGTACTTC	CASSTRTADYEQYF
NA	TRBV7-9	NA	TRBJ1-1	TGTGCCAGCAGCACCCGGACTTCCGGGGGCACTGAAGCTTTCTTT	CASSTRTSGGTEAFF
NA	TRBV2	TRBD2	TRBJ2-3	TGTGCCGGGAAACAGGGACTAGCGGTCACAGATACGCAGTATTTT	CAGKQGLAVTDTQYF
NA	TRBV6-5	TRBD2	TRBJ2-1	TGTGCCAGCAGTTACGCCGGGGCTAGCGGACACAATGAGCAGTTCTTC	CASSYAGASGHNEQFF
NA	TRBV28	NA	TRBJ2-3	TGTGCCAGCAGTTTATGGGGGGGACTTTACGCAGATACGCAGTATTTT	CASSLWGGLYADTQYF
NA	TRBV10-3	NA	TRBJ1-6	TGTGCCATCAGTGAGGGGCAGGGCTATAATTCACCCCTCCACTTT	CAISEGQGYNSPLHF
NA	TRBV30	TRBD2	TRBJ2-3	TGTGCCTGGTTCTCTAGCGGGGGGGCCACAGATACGCAGTATTTT	CAWFSSGGATDTQYF
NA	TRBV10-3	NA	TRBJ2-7	TGTGCCATCAGTGAGGGGGGGGCAATTTACGAGCAGTACTTC	CAISEGGAIYEQYF
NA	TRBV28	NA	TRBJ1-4	TGTGCCAGCAGGCGTCAATCCGGCTCGGGGAAACTGTTTTTT	CASRRQSGSGKLFF
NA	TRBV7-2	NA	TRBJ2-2	TGTGCCAGCAGCCTTGGGCGGGCCACCGGGGAGCTGTTTTTT	CASSLGRATGELFF